The sequence of this T cell receptor beta chain was determined in a study of Ad26.COV2.S vaccination and SARS-CoV-2 variants. About the study: The study gave Ad26.COV2.S intramuscularly, once or twice 56 days apart.

The treatment here: 15 to 20 received Ad26.COV2.S at low or high dose, single or two shots; 5 received placebo; per-sample allocation not given. Sampling happened 63 days after the first vaccine or placebo injection. This CDR3 comprises 15 residues. Looked up from germline, CDR1 is SEHNR and CDR2 is FQNEAQ (reference sequence). With 1 base removed from V and 2 bases from J, the gap between germline ends came to 11 bases. This clone was observed a few times. The data were produced by immunoSEQ multiplex PCR, yet TCRdb's version contains in-frame clones alone and is incomplete. The table has about 460,000 clones, about 89% seen once.

The specimen comprised peripheral blood, sampled in a trial of Ad26.COV2.S vaccine versus placebo. The origin of this receptor is a person aged 18-60 years who received the Ad26.COV2.S COVID-19 vaccine or a placebo. The chain has TRBV7-9 and TRBJ1-1, with D unresolved. DNA for the CDR3: TGTGCCAGCAGCTTAGGACACTCCCGAAACACTGAAGCTTTCTTT. It yields the protein CASSLGHSRNTEAFF.